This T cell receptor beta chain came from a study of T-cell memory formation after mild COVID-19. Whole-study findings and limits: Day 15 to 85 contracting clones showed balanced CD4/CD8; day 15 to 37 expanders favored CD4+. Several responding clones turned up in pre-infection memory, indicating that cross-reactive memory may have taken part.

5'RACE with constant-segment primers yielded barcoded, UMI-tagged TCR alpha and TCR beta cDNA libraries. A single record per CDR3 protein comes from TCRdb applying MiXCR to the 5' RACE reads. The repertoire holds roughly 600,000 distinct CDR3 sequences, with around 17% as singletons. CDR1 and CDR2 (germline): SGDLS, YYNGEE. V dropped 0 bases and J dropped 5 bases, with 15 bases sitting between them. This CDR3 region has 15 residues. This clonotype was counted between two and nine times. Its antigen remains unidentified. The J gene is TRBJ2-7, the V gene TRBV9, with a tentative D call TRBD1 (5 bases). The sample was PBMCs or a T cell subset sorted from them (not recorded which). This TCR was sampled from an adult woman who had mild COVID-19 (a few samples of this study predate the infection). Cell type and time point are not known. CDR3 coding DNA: TGTGCCAGCAGCGTAGCCCCAGGGTTCGACCACGAGCAGTACTTC. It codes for CASSVAPGFDHEQYF. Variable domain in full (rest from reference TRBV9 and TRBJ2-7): DSGVTQTPKHLITATGQRVTLRCSPRSGDLSVYWYQQSLDQGLQFLIQYYNGEERAKGNILERFSAQQFPDLHSELNLSSLELGDSALYFCASSVAPGFDHEQYFGPGTRLTVT.